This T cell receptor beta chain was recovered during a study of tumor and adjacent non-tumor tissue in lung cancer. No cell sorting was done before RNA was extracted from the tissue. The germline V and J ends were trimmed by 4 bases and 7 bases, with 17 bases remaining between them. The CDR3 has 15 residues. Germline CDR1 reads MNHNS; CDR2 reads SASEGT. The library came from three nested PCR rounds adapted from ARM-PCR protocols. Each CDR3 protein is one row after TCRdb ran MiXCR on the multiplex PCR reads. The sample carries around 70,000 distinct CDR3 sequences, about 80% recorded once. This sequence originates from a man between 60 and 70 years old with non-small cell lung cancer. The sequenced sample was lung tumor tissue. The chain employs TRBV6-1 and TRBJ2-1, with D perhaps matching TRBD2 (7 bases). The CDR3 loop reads CASSATSLRGNEQFF. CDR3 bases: TGTGCCAGCAGTGCGACTAGCCTCAGGGGTAATGAGCAGTTCTTC.